The rows below give T cell receptor beta chains drawn from one sample of a study of control samples from healthy donors and cancer patients. TCRdb's table, derived via immunoSEQ multiplex PCR, lists solely in-frame clones and lacks some. This table holds about 120,000 clones, more than 75% found once. Sequencing used blood. These receptors were taken from a woman aged 70 to 79 in good health. Each CDR3 is given with its conserved first and last residue. A D gene is named only where the DNA matches it firmly. Clone size is shown for a subset of rows, as once, few, many or a class of expanded clone.

TRBJ1-2 TRBV6-1 . . CASSEGLGENYGYTF TGTGCCAGCAGTGAAGGATTGGGGGAGAACTATGGCTACACCTTC
TRBJ1-6 TRBV4-3 . . CASSQDLGNSPLHF TGCGCCAGCAGCCAAGACCTTGGTAATTCACCCCTCCACTTT
TRBJ2-7 TRBV6-2/TRBV6-3 TRBD1 . CASSPRDRAYEQYF TGTGCCAGCAGTCCCAGGGACAGGGCGTACGAGCAGTACTTC
TRBJ1-2 TRBV18 . . CASSPDGSYGYTF TGTGCCAGCTCACCGGACGGGTCTTATGGCTACACCTTC
TRBJ2-5 TRBV2 TRBD1 . CASSGPGQGLGETQYF TGTGCCAGCAGTGGCCCGGGACAGGGGTTAGGGGAGACCCAGTACTTC
TRBJ2-3 TRBV27 TRBD2 . CASSSISGPTDTQYF TGTGCCAGCAGTTCCATTAGCGGGCCTACAGATACGCAGTATTTT
TRBJ2-2 TRBV5-1 . . CASSVGWGTPNTGELFF TGCGCCAGCAGCGTGGGGTGGGGGACTCCGAACACCGGGGAGCTGTTTTTT
TRBJ1-5 TRBV2 TRBD1 . CASSEEGAQPQHF TGTGCCAGCAGTGAAGAGGGGGCTCAGCCCCAGCATTTT
TRBJ1-2 TRBV28 . . CASSLFAGRYGYTF TGTGCCAGCAGTTTATTCGCGGGAAGGTATGGCTACACCTTC
TRBJ2-1 TRBV12-3/TRBV12-4 . . CASRSSYNEQFF TGTGCCAGCCGCTCATCCTACAATGAGCAGTTCTTC
TRBJ2-3 TRBV5-1 . . CASSLGTHTDTQYF TGCGCCAGCAGCTTGGGGACCCACACAGATACGCAGTATTTT
TRBJ1-2 TRBV6-5 . . CASSYLDAREGYTF TGTGCCAGCAGTTACCTGGATGCCCGGGAAGGCTACACCTTC
TRBJ1-2 TRBV5-1 . . CASRIGLDGYTF TGCGCCAGCAGAATAGGTTTGGATGGCTACACCTTC
TRBJ2-2 TRBV6-2/TRBV6-3 TRBD1 . CASSLTGFYRGAVF TGTGCCAGCAGTCTGACAGGGTTTTACCGGGGAGCTGTTTTT
TRBJ2-1 TRBV4-3 . . CASRQDTGGSYNEQFF TGCGCCAGCAGGCAGGACACTGGGGGCTCCTACAATGAGCAGTTCTTC
TRBJ2-1 TRBV24-1 . once CATSEGQGRYNEQFF TGTGCCACCAGTGAAGGGCAGGGGCGATACAATGAGCAGTTCTTC
TRBJ1-1 TRBV2 TRBD1 . CASSERRGTGDAFF TGTGCCAGCAGTGAAAGGAGGGGGACAGGGGACGCTTTCTTT
TRBJ2-5 TRBV20-1 TRBD2 . CSASGTSFINF TGCAGTGCTAGTGGGACTAGTTTCATAAACTTC
TRBJ2-5 TRBV6-5 . . CASSHREETQYF TGTGCCAGCAGTCACAGGGAGGAGACCCAGTACTTC
TRBJ2-1 TRBV4-2 TRBD2 . CASSQGFYTSGDYEQFF TGTGCCAGCAGCCAAGGCTTTTACACTAGCGGGGACTATGAGCAGTTCTTC
TRBJ2-7 TRBV2 TRBD1 . CASSEATGTVIYEQYF TGTGCCAGCAGTGAAGCCACCGGGACAGTTATCTACGAGCAGTACTTC
TRBJ1-2 TRBV12-5 . . CASGLSGGGHGYTF TGTGCTAGTGGCCTATCGGGGGGGGGCCACGGCTACACCTTC
TRBJ2-1 TRBV5-1 TRBD2 once CASSPGLAGAYNEQFF TGCGCCAGCAGCCCCGGACTAGCGGGGGCCTACAATGAGCAGTTCTTC
TRBJ1-1 TRBV5-1 . . CASSNGQNIDEAFF TGCGCCAGCAGCAACGGACAGAATATAGATGAAGCTTTCTTT
TRBJ1-5 TRBV3-1/TRBV3-2 . . CASSQGQYNQPQHF TGTGCCAGCAGCCAAGGACAGTACAATCAGCCCCAGCATTTT
TRBJ2-7 TRBV27 . . CASSPLTGYEQYF TGTGCCAGCAGTCCCCTGACAGGCTACGAGCAGTACTTC
TRBJ1-4 TRBV7-9 . . CASSLRGPNEKLFF TGTGCCAGCAGCTTAAGGGGCCCTAATGAAAAACTGTTTTTT
TRBJ2-7 TRBV7-9 TRBD1 . CASSRRDSSYEQYF TGTGCCAGCAGCCGTCGGGACAGCTCCTACGAGCAGTACTTC
TRBJ2-6 TRBV6-5 . . CASTTEPTGANVLTF TGTGCCAGCACGACAGAGCCCACTGGGGCCAACGTCCTGACTTTC
TRBJ1-1 TRBV3-1/TRBV3-2 . . CASSQGTLVEAFF TGTGCCAGCAGCCAGGGTACGTTGGTTGAAGCTTTCTTT
TRBJ2-5 TRBV29-1 . . CSVVLETQYF TGCAGCGTTGTGCTGGAGACCCAGTACTTC
TRBJ1-5 TRBV27 TRBD1 . CASSGGGRVHQPQHF TGTGCCAGCAGTGGAGGGGGCAGGGTCCATCAGCCCCAGCATTTT
TRBJ2-3 TRBV7-3 . . CASSLMARQGHTDTQYF TGTGCCAGCAGCTTAATGGCCAGGCAGGGGCACACAGATACGCAGTATTTT
TRBJ1-3 TRBV20-1 . . CSARQGNTIYF TGCAGTGCCAGACAAGGAAACACCATATATTTT
TRBJ2-3 TRBV5-1 . . CASSVSTDTQYF TGCGCCAGCAGCGTTAGCACAGATACGCAGTATTTT
TRBJ1-6 TRBV3-1/TRBV3-2 TRBD1 . CASSQDPPTGRRAYNSPLHF TGTGCCAGCAGCCAAGATCCCCCGACAGGGCGGCGGGCCTATAATTCACCCCTCCACTTT
TRBJ1-1 TRBV11-2 TRBD1 . CASSRGQGVSEAFF TGTGCCAGCAGTAGGGGACAGGGAGTATCTGAAGCTTTCTTT
TRBJ2-1 TRBV7-3 . . CASSQLGSQGGEQFF TGTGCCAGCAGTCAACTGGGGTCCCAGGGCGGGGAGCAGTTCTTC
TRBJ1-5 TRBV6-2/TRBV6-3 . . CASSSGWRGYEQPQHF TGTGCCAGCAGTTCCGGTTGGAGGGGGTATGAGCAGCCCCAGCATTTT
TRBJ1-5 TRBV2 . . CASRGQLYSNQPQHF TGTGCCAGCCGCGGACAGCTATATAGCAATCAGCCCCAGCATTTT
TRBJ1-5 TRBV5-1 . . CASSSFGGNDQPQHF TGCGCCAGCAGCTCCTTTGGGGGGAACGATCAGCCCCAGCATTTT
TRBJ2-5 TRBV5-4 TRBD2 . CASSLALGGSGETQYF TGTGCCAGCAGCTTGGCCCTGGGAGGGTCGGGGGAGACCCAGTACTTC
TRBJ2-3 TRBV7-3 TRBD2 . CASSLETGGTDTQYF TGTGCCAGCAGCTTGGAAACCGGGGGGACAGATACGCAGTATTTT
TRBJ1-6 TRBV7-3 . . CASSSTGGGSPLHF TGTGCCAGCAGCTCCACCGGGGGCGGGTCACCCCTCCACTTT
TRBJ2-2 TRBV24-1 TRBD1 . CATSDPSTGSGTGELFF TGTGCCACCAGTGATCCGTCGACAGGGTCGGGCACCGGGGAGCTGTTTTTT
TRBJ1-5 TRBV15 TRBD1 . CATSRGTGGTTSNQPQHF TGTGCCACCAGCAGGGGGACAGGGGGAACTACTTCCAATCAGCCCCAGCATTTT
TRBJ1-2 TRBV29-1 . . CSVEDLSVYGYTF TGCAGCGTTGAAGATCTTTCGGTTTATGGCTACACCTTC
TRBJ2-1 TRBV14 . . CASSQGRVRGFFGNEQFF TGTGCCAGCAGCCAAGGTCGGGTGAGGGGATTTTTCGGCAATGAGCAGTTCTTC
TRBJ2-7 TRBV7-2 . . CASSLITSYEQYF TGTGCCAGCAGCTTAATTACTTCCTACGAGCAGTACTTC
TRBJ2-3 TRBV19 . . CASSIAGRITDTQYF TGTGCCAGTAGTATAGCCGGCAGGATCACAGATACGCAGTATTTT
TRBJ2-3 TRBV4-2 . . CASSQGTSEVQTTQYF TGTGCCAGCAGCCAGGGGACTTCTGAGGTACAAACGACGCAGTATTTT
TRBJ2-1 TRBV27 . . CASSPGTTSYNEQFF TGTGCCAGCAGCCCTGGGACCACCTCCTACAATGAGCAGTTCTTC
TRBJ1-3 TRBV27 . . CASSLSGGPRQGNTIYF TGTGCCAGCAGTTTATCGGGGGGGCCACGACAGGGAAACACCATATATTTT
TRBJ1-4 TRBV19 . . CASSMGRAANEKLFF TGTGCCAGTAGTATGGGCAGGGCGGCTAATGAAAAACTGTTTTTT
TRBJ1-6 TRBV2 . . CASSEAAGVYSPLHF TGTGCCAGCAGTGAAGCGGCAGGGGTTTATTCACCCCTCCACTTT
TRBJ1-3 TRBV7-2 . . CASSLVPGNTIYF TGTGCCAGCAGCTTAGTCCCTGGAAACACCATATATTTT
TRBJ2-7 TRBV10-1 TRBD2 . CASSSWPGGNWSSYEQYF TGCGCCAGCAGTTCTTGGCCCGGGGGGAACTGGAGCTCCTACGAGCAGTACTTC